One sample yielded the 31 T cell receptor beta chains listed below, sequenced in a study of beta chain features in type 1 diabetes. Findings of the study overall: Patients with Type 1 diabetes showed moderately but significantly shorter TCRB CDR3s in all four CD4+ subsets.

Expressed TCRB transcripts were sequenced because the entire RNA isolate underwent reverse transcription. Method: immunoSEQ multiplex PCR; TCRdb's copy keeps in-frame clones and lacks some. The sample lists 160,000 or so clones, approximately 10% occurring once. Their antigens are not known. Sequencing was performed on central memory CD4+ T cells from blood. The receptor source for this set is a woman aged 25 to 39 with type 1 diabetes.

The genes are TRBV25-1 and TRBJ2-1; 7 bases align to TRBD2. After removal of 3 bases from V and 8 bases from J, the junction contained 10 bases not matched to a gene. Germline V gene sequence: CDR1 MGHDK, CDR2 SYGVNS. The CDR3 length is 15 residues. The CDR3 nucleotides read TGTGCCAGCAGTGATAGGACTAGGGATGAGGATGAGCAGTTCTTC. Translating it yields CASSDRTRDEDEQFF.

The chain uses TRBV18 and TRBJ1-2; 7 bases line up with TRBD1. V was pared by 4 bases and J by 4 bases, with 3 bases of the junction left unmatched. This CDR3 contains 13 residues. Germline CDR1 KGHSH, CDR2 LQKENI. In nucleotides, the CDR3 is TGTGCCAGCTCACAACAGGGGAGCTATGGCTACACCTTC. Residues: CASSQQGSYGYTF.

In its sample, this clone was seen a few times. The chain uses TRBV19 and TRBJ1-2; TRBD1 aligns across 9 bases. With 4 bases clipped from V and 0 bases from J, the junction kept 6 bases outside the gene matches. Germline lookup yields CDR1 LNHDA and CDR2 SQIVND (reference sequence). The CDR3 totals 16 residues. CDR3 in amino acids: CASSKWTGDANYGYTF. As DNA, the CDR3 is TGTGCCAGTAGTAAGTGGACAGGGGACGCTAACTATGGCTACACCTTC.

This clone was found a few times. The DNA of the CDR3 is TGTGCCAGCAGCCAAGGACTAGCGGGAGCCAATGAGCAGTTCTTC. It codes for CASSQGLAGANEQFF. The chain is built from TRBV4-2 and TRBJ2-1; 12 nucleotides align to TRBD2. V lost 1 base to trimming and J lost 6 bases; unmatched junction nucleotides: 1. Germline CDR1 and CDR2: LGHNA and YNFKEQ. The CDR3 sequence is 15 residues long.

The chain joins TRBV9 to TRBJ2-2; weak D call: TRBD2 (5 bases). CDR3 length: 13 residues. The germline CDR1 and CDR2 sequences are SGDLS and YYNGEE. Trimming cost V 1 base and J 9 bases, with 10 bases left between them. CDR3 residues: CASSVSGSWELFF. The CDR3 DNA follows: TGTGCCAGCAGCGTATCGGGGAGTTGGGAGCTGTTTTTT.

A few counts support this clone. The rearrangement uses TRBV5-4 and TRBJ1-1, with TRBD1 matching 8 bases. V gave up 5 bases and J gave up 2 bases; unmatched junction bases: 5. The CDR3 sequence is 14 residues long. Looked up from germline, CDR1 is SGHNT and CDR2 is YYREEE (reference sequence). The CDR3 here is CASRADRVNTEAFF. In DNA form, the CDR3 reads TGTGCCAGCAGAGCGGACAGGGTCAACACTGAAGCTTTCTTT.

This clone showed up just a few times. This chain links TRBV4-1 with TRBJ2-5; 11 nucleotides match TRBD2. Germline-derived CDR1 and CDR2 are MGHRA and YSYEKL. This CDR3 region has 18 residues. V lost 0 bases and J lost 5; bases outside the gene matches: 11. Here the CDR3 DNA reads TGCGCCAGCAGCCAAGAACTAGCGGGAGATCTTTTGCGGGAGACCCAGTACTTC. Translation gives CASSQELAGDLLRETQYF.

In this sample, this clone turned up a few times. This chain links TRBV6-6 with TRBJ1-3, with a possible D match to TRBD1 (5 bases). Germline lookup yields CDR1 MNHNY and CDR2 SVGAGI (reference sequence). CDR3 length: 15 amino acids. V gave up 6 bases and J gave up 0 bases, with 12 bases separating them. The DNA of the CDR3 is TGTGCCAGCAGCCGAGACAGACTCTCTGGAAACACCATATATTTT. Translating it yields CASSRDRLSGNTIYF.

This clone has a handful of counts. This sequence joins TRBV18 and TRBJ2-5; the match to TRBD1 covers 8 bases. The germline CDR1 and CDR2 sequences are KGHSH and LQKENI. V shed 5 bases and J 2 bases; nucleotides not matched to a gene: 4. CDR3 length: 14 amino acids. CDR3 region: CASSTGTGQETQYF. The CDR3 DNA sequence: TGTGCCAGCTCAACTGGGACAGGACAAGAGACCCAGTACTTC.

The genes are TRBV18 and TRBJ2-5, with D possibly matching TRBD2 (5 bases). The J call may be faulty, since TRBJ2-7 better matches the DNA end. The CDR3 is 13 residues long. Germline V lookup: CDR1 KGHSH, CDR2 LQKENI. The CDR3: CASSRELSYEQYF. The CDR3 DNA follows: TGTGCCAGCTCAAGGGAGCTCTCCTACGAGCAGTACTTC.

The sample holds a few counts of this clone. CDR3 bases: TGTGCCAGCGGCGAGCAGTTCTTC. Translation: CASGEQFF. The rearrangement uses TRBV7-9 and TRBJ2-1, with D unclear. This CDR3 is 8 amino acids long. Germline CDR1 and CDR2: SEHNR and FQNEAQ (reference sequence). V lost 8 bases to trimming and J lost 10 bases, with 3 bases between them.

A few counts support this clone. This CDR3 reads CASSSGGRDIQYF. The CDR3, as DNA: TGTGCCAGCAGCTCAGGGGGTAGAGACATTCAGTACTTC. This rearrangement joins TRBV5-8 to TRBJ2-4; 7 bases are a match to TRBD1. Germline assignment: CDR1 SGHTS and CDR2 YDEGEE. This CDR3 is built from 13 residues. V gave up 3 bases and J gave up 8 bases; unmatched junction bases: 5.

This clone was counted between two and nine times. The CDR3 reads CASRVAGEGNEQFF. The CDR3 bases are TGCGCCAGCAGGGTTGCGGGAGAAGGCAATGAGCAGTTCTTC. The chain joins TRBV5-1 to TRBJ2-1; 7 nucleotides align to TRBD2. The germline CDR1 and CDR2 sequences are SGHRS and YFSETQ. The V gene end was trimmed by 5 bases and the J gene end by 6 bases; junction bases not matched to a gene: 8. The CDR3 sequence is 14 residues long.

Only a few counts were recorded for this clone. The chain carries TRBV11-2 and TRBJ2-1; 11 bases are a match to TRBD2. CDR3 length: 15 residues. Germline CDR1 SGHAT, CDR2 FQNNGV. Trimming took 6 bases from V and 13 from J; bases not matched to a gene: 14. CDR3 region: CASSFTSGSLGDQFF. CDR3 bases: TGTGCCAGCAGTTTCACTAGCGGGAGTCTGGGTGATCAGTTCTTC.

This clone was observed a handful of times. The chain is built from TRBV6-1 and TRBJ1-1, with 7 bases matching TRBD1. Germline CDR1 is MNHNS and CDR2 is SASEGT. The CDR3 is 14 residues long. After removal of 3 bases from V and 5 bases from J, the junction contained 6 bases not matched to a gene. For the CDR3, the DNA is TGTGCCAGCAGTGAGTTGAGGGGGCGGACTGAAGCTTTCTTT. Translated: CASSELRGRTEAFF.

As concerns this clone: Compared with germline, one end of the junction differs, possibly owing to a read error. The chain links TRBV10-3 to TRBJ2-3; D gene uncertain. CDR3 length: 15 amino acids. CDR1 ENHRY and CDR2 SYGVKD come from the germline V gene. The CDR3 DNA follows: TGTGCCAGCAGTTTATCGGTCCCGGCGGCAGATACGCAGTATTTT. Amino acids: CASSLSVPAADTQYF.

The chain recombines TRBV19 with TRBJ2-3; D unresolved. Germline CDR1 and CDR2: LNHDA and SQIVND (reference sequence). The V end lost 4 bases, the J end lost 0 bases, and 14 bases lay between the germline ends. This CDR3 comprises 16 residues. CDR3 protein: CASSKFPRSSTDTQYF. DNA for the CDR3: TGTGCCAGTAGTAAATTCCCGCGGAGTAGCACAGATACGCAGTATTTT.

CDR3 nucleotide sequence: TGTGCCAGCAGCTTAGGCGCCAACAATGAGCAGTTCTTC. Translating gives CASSLGANNEQFF. This chain uses TRBV7-2 with TRBJ2-1; D is unclear. This CDR3 has 13 amino acids. V was shortened by 1 base and J by 5 bases, with 6 bases between the two germline ends. CDR1 is SGHTA and CDR2 is FQGNSA in the germline V gene.

This clone was observed a handful of times. The chain recombines TRBV7-2 with TRBJ2-2; 9 bases match TRBD1. Germline CDR1 reads SGHTA; CDR2 reads FQGNSA. With V trimmed by 5 bases and J by 4 bases, 8 bases remained unmatched. CDR3 length equals 16 residues. Here the CDR3 reads CASSAPGQGGTGELFF. The DNA for the CDR3 is TGTGCCAGCAGCGCACCGGGACAGGGAGGCACCGGGGAGCTGTTTTTT. The complete variable domain, with remaining parts taken from reference TRBV7-2 and TRBJ2-2, reads GAGVSQSPSNKVTEKGKDVELRCDPISGHTALYWYRQSLGQGLEFLIYFQGNSAPDKSGLPSDRFSAERTGGSVSTLTIQRTQQEDSAVYLCASSAPGQGGTGELFFGEGSRLTVL.

The gene calls are TRBV19 and TRBJ2-7; 7 bases line up with TRBD1. This CDR3 has 13 amino acids. Germline trimming cut 4 bases from V and 4 bases from J; bases unmatched to any gene: 4. CDR1 is LNHDA and CDR2 is SQIVND in the germline V gene (reference sequence). The CDR3 loop reads CASSRDRDYEQYF. The CDR3 DNA sequence: TGTGCCAGTAGTAGGGACAGAGATTACGAGCAGTACTTC.

The V and J genes are TRBV7-2 and TRBJ2-7, with TRBD2 matching over 7 bases. The germline V gene has CDR1 SGHTA and CDR2 FQGNSA. V was pared by 3 bases and J by 1 base, with 3 bases of the junction left unmatched. The CDR3 covers 14 residues. The CDR3 bases are TGTGCCAGCAGCTTTGGGGGGGGGTCCTACGAGCAGTACTTC. Amino acid sequence: CASSFGGGSYEQYF.

This clone was counted between two and nine times. The chain joins TRBV30 to TRBJ1-5; 8 nucleotides match TRBD1. Germline assignment: CDR1 GTSNPN and CDR2 SVGIG (reference sequence). The CDR3 sequence is 15 residues long. The junction had 11 bases not matched to a gene; V was cut back by 3 bases and J by 7 bases. The CDR3 loop reads CAWSRQGASPQPQHF. CDR3 DNA: TGTGCCTGGAGCCGGCAGGGGGCGAGCCCCCAGCCCCAGCATTTT.

The V gene is TRBV6-1, the J gene TRBJ1-5, with D unresolved. V lost 7 bases and J lost 0, with 13 bases in between. The CDR3 totals 15 residues. Germline CDR1 is MNHNS and CDR2 is SASEGT. CDR3 sequence reads: CASTTEHNSNQPQHF. The CDR3 nucleotides read TGTGCCAGCACAACAGAGCATAATAGCAATCAGCCCCAGCATTTT.

This clone was seen only a few times. V usage is TRBV4-1 and J usage is TRBJ2-3, with a possible D match to TRBD2 (5 bases). The CDR3 has 15 residues. Germline lookup yields CDR1 MGHRA and CDR2 YSYEKL. Between the trimmed V and J ends, which lost 4 bases and 1 base, there was a span of 12 bases. CDR3 DNA: TGCGCCAGCAGCCTCCGCGTTAGCGGCACAGATACGCAGTATTTT. Protein sequence: CASSLRVSGTDTQYF.

The chain carries TRBV7-8 and TRBJ2-5; D is ambiguous. This CDR3 comprises 14 residues. With 0 bases removed from V and 2 bases from J, the gap between germline ends came to 7 bases. The V gene's germline CDR1 is SGHVS and CDR2 FQNEAQ. The CDR3 loop is CASSLAGRQETQYF. CDR3 DNA sequence: TGTGCCAGCAGCTTAGCGGGCAGACAAGAGACCCAGTACTTC. Variable domain in full (rest from reference TRBV7-8 and TRBJ2-5): GAGVSQSPRYKVAKRGQDVALRCDPISGHVSLFWYQQALGQGPEFLTYFQNEAQLDKSGLPSDRFFAERPEGSVSTLKIQRTQQEDSAVYLCASSLAGRQETQYFGPGTRLLVL.

Only a few counts were recorded for this clone. This chain joins TRBV9 and TRBJ1-5; D might be TRBD1 (6 bases). The CDR3 has 15 residues. The germline gives CDR1 SGDLS, CDR2 YYNGEE. The V end was cut by 0 bases, the J end by 5 bases, with 12 bases between. CDR3 in amino acids: CASSVAGGGDQPQHF. The CDR3 nucleotides read TGTGCCAGCAGCGTAGCCGGAGGGGGGGATCAGCCCCAGCATTTT.

This clone turned up a few times. The chain carries TRBV2 and TRBJ1-5; unclear D gene. CDR1 is SNHLY and CDR2 is FYNNEI in the germline V gene. The V end was cut by 6 bases, the J end by 4 bases, with 10 bases between. This CDR3 has 13 amino acids. The CDR3: CASRLEGNQPQHF. The CDR3 region has the DNA TGTGCCAGCAGACTAGAGGGAAATCAGCCCCAGCATTTT. The variable domain in full, completed from reference TRBV2 and TRBJ1-5, reads EPEVTQTPSHQVTQMGQEVILRCVPISNHLYFYWYRQILGQKVEFLVSFYNNEISEKSEIFDDQFSVERPDGSNFTLKIRSTKLEDSAMYFCASRLEGNQPQHFGDGTRLSIL.

This clone has only a few counts. The rearrangement uses TRBV7-6 and TRBJ2-3, with D hard to call. Germline CDR1 and CDR2: SGHVS and FNYEAQ. The length of the CDR3 is 12 residues. With 5 bases removed from V and 0 bases from J, the gap between germline ends came to 3 bases. DNA for the CDR3: TGTGCCAGCAGCCTTAGCACAGATACGCAGTATTTT. Translating gives CASSLSTDTQYF.

The rearrangement joins TRBV5-1 to TRBJ1-2, with 8 bases lining up with TRBD1. The ends lost 3 bases at V and 7 bases at J; junction bases unmatched: 14. The CDR3 contains 16 residues. Germline lookup yields CDR1 SGHRS and CDR2 YFSETQ. CDR3 region: CASSWGQEDISGGYTF. DNA for the CDR3: TGCGCCAGCAGCTGGGGACAGGAGGATATTTCGGGTGGCTACACCTTC. Supplemented by reference TRBV5-1 and TRBJ1-2, the full variable domain reads KAGVTQTPRYLIKTRGQQVTLSCSPISGHRSVSWYQQTPGQGLQFLFEYFSETQRNKGNFPGRFSGRQFSNSRSEMNVSTLELGDSALYLCASSWGQEDISGGYTFGSGTRLTVV.

This clone was found a few times. This sample also contains other DNA sequences that code for the same CDR3. The chain recombines TRBV27 with TRBJ2-6, with 8 bases that match TRBD1. The germline CDR1 and CDR2 sequences are MNHEY and SMNVEV (reference sequence). This CDR3 is 16 amino acids long. V lost 6 bases to trimming and J lost 3 bases; unmatched junction nucleotides: 7. The CDR3 region has the DNA TGTGCCAGCAGGCCGCAGGGGGCGGGTGGGGCCAACGTCCTGACTTTC. Translating gives CASRPQGAGGANVLTF. The variable domain in full, with the rest retrieved from reference TRBV27 and TRBJ2-6, is EAQVTQNPRYLITVTGKKLTVTCSQNMNHEYMSWYRQDPGLGLRQIYYSMNVEVTDKGDVPEGYKVSRKEKRNFPLILESPSPNQTSLYFCASRPQGAGGANVLTFGAGSRLTVL.

This chain connects TRBV6-5 to TRBJ1-5; D is unclear. CDR3 length: 13 amino acids. The germline V and J ends were trimmed by 2 bases and 6 bases, with 8 bases remaining between them. Germline CDR1 MNHEY, CDR2 SVGAGI. The CDR3 nucleotides are TGTGCCAGCAGTTACCGTCCGGGTCAGCCCCAGCATTTT. It is translated as CASSYRPGQPQHF.